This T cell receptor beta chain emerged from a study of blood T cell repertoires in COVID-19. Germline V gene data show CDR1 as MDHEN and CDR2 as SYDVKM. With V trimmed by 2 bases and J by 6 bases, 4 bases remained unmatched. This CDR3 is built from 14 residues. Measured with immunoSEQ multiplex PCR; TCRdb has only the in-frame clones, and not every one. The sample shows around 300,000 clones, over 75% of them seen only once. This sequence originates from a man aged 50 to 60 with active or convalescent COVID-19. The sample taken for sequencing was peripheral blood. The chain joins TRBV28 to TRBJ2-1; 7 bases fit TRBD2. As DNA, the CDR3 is TGTGCCAGCAGTTTAGGGACTACGACCAATGAGCAGTTCTTC. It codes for CASSLGTTTNEQFF.